This record looks at one T cell receptor beta chain sequence and its context. Its antigen is currently not known. There are no base qualities to consult, and no much larger clone falls within one base. This specimen comes from a study of cytomegalovirus exposure and HLA in healthy donors (dated by TCRdb to 2017 to 2019). Study-level background: An earlier analysis of roughly 500 of the donors reported roughly 270 Gb of sequence data and about 100 million unique TCR beta sequences from about 179 million T cells. An early release covering approximately 600 HLA-typed donors comprised approximately 300 gigabases of sequencing data and around 80 million unique TCR sequences. Of the roughly 400 genotyped donors, about 80% fell in the genetic ancestry cluster associated with self-reported Caucasian donors. The study was designed to test whether signatures of past pathogen exposure could be identified by cataloging public T cell receptors. The study used immunosequencing to profile the T cell repertoires of several hundred subjects and linked those repertoires to cytomegalovirus serostatus. In addition to the first cohort of roughly 700 subjects, a separate validation cohort of 120 different subjects was used. The study combined high-throughput TCR immunosequencing, statistical association of individual TCRs with disease status, and machine learning to predict cytomegalovirus infection status. In a later analysis, previously published TCR beta repertoires from roughly 710 donors were re-analyzed and high-resolution HLA genotyping was added so that TCR occurrence patterns could be studied. The later analysis used no new phenotypic data to find candidate immune exposures, relying instead on TCR beta sequences and their occurrence across donors. An earlier analysis of approximately 640 of the donors applied high-throughput TCR beta sequencing to assess whether each TCR beta V gene segment acted as functional or pseudogenic. Donor age, sex, ethnicity and CMV serostatus were compiled together with the repertoire data. In a later genetic analysis, genome-wide SNP genotypes for about three fifths of the roughly 670 donors were used, and that subset was treated as a discovery cohort. Every discovery cohort repertoire had been produced on one sequencing platform. HLA typing included class I and class II loci at four-digit resolution. Typing coverage varied by locus: roughly 620-630 donors for A, B, C, DRB1 and DQB1; some 520 for DQA1; some 610 for DPA1; approximately 490 for DPB1. Because of strong linkage in the cohort, roughly five DR-DQ haplotypes were treated as single units for association and clustering. Among 398 genotyped donors of the cohort, an average of approximately 240,000 unique TCR beta nucleotide sequences were sequenced per donor, about a sixth of them non-productive. Overall study outcomes, separate from this receptor: Because HLA typing was unavailable for some donors at each locus, only the typed subset was used in association tests. The cohort was sequenced for TCR beta chains only, and without alpha or paired-chain data the features that could be detected were limited. Specific HLA alleles were associated with over 15,000 TCR beta sequences at a false discovery rate of 0.05 in a later analysis. Most TCR sequences were observed very rarely across donors, whereas some public TCRs were present in many individuals. A later analysis found that TCR association rates varied across HLA loci, with DRB1 alleles showing the most associated TCRs and HLA-C alleles the fewest. According to the authors, the approach could potentially be generalized to other disease states and immunological phenotypes. In the study, approximately 160 TCR beta chains were listed as associated with cytomegalovirus. Correlated functional status among segregating V segments might be attributable to linkage disequilibrium, but an unknown experimental factor could not be ruled out. About 15 rarely observed V segments, including chromosome 9 orphons, were excluded from the earlier analysis of approximately 500 of the donors because counts were too low. In an earlier analysis of roughly 500 of the donors, most TCR beta V segments appeared in productive rearrangements about 87% or about 30% of the time, broadly matching IMGT annotations. A later genetic analysis associated a missense DCLRE1C variant with V-gene and J-gene trimming of TCR beta chains, and an independent cohort replicated the association. Strong co-occurrence of HLA alleles, especially DR and DQ, made assigning TCR associations to individual alleles difficult. A further reported finding was that TCR beta sequences accurately predicted the HLA-A and HLA-B alleles for most subjects in the first cohort. According to a later analysis, parvovirus B19, influenza, CMV and Epstein-Barr virus appeared linked to several top co-occurrence clusters. Compared with equally common non-associated chains, HLA-associated TCR beta chains in a later analysis were more clonally expanded and had lower generation probabilities. For the cohort, immune exposure information was limited to CMV serostatus. In vitro tests confirmed that a few of the cytomegalovirus-associated TCR beta chains recognize cytomegalovirus antigens. Some IMGT-functional V segments, including TRBV6-2 and TRBV6-3, could not be told apart with the 87-base-pair reads, so those segments were excluded. Cytomegalovirus status was reported to be diagnosed by the classifier with high specificity and sensitivity in both the original and validation cohorts. In a later genetic analysis, fewer N-insertions in productive TCRs were reported among donors in an Asian-associated ancestry cluster than the 666-donor mean. According to a later analysis, most CMV-associated TCR beta chains appeared to be HLA-restricted, and the HLA associations seemed to be driven largely by CMV exposure. Sequencing depth was assumed to be roughly uniform across donors in the presence/absence analyses, though that assumption may not hold. A cluster of highly shared sequence variants was judged likely to represent a technical artifact of the sequencing pipeline.

The library was built by means of the immunoSEQ multiplex PCR assay. A mixture of 60 forward primers for TCR Vbeta segments and 13 reverse primers for TCR Jbeta segments was used in the multiplex PCR. A multiplex PCR assay on genomic DNA amplified the CDR3 region of rearranged TCR beta genes. The Illumina HiSeq System was used to sequence the amplified TCR beta libraries as 87-base-pair reads. The original methods were these. A later analysis counted approximately 84 million unique TCR beta chains across the 550 to 800 repertoires, and around 12 million of these chains were shared by at least two donors. Raw reads were error-corrected and collapsed into unique sequences with a nearest-neighbor algorithm that merged closely related sequences to remove PCR and sequencing errors. V, D and J gene segments were assigned by aligning CDR3 sequences to IMGT reference sequences. For a sequence to be retained, a match of at least six nucleotides was required to both a V gene segment and a J gene segment. Rearrangements were classified as productive when the CDR3 lacked stop codons and remained in frame with V and J, and all other rearrangements were classified as non-productive. Following IMGT convention, CDR3 was defined as the stretch from the second conserved V-encoded cysteine up to the conserved J-encoded phenylalanine. The earlier analysis of approximately 590 of the donors excluded any sequence lacking an unambiguous match to a single V gene segment. In an earlier analysis of about 590 of the donors, a V segment was called functional when productive rearrangements were above 56.7%, and segregating when the standard deviation between donors exceeded 5%. A statistical classification framework was built for diagnosing cytomegalovirus status from the catalog of TCR beta chain sequences. V and J gene assignment, in a later analysis, came from comparing TCR nucleotide sequences with IMGT/GENE-DB human TR gene sequences. Using the TCRdist pipeline, a later analysis assigned CDR3 sequences along with most-parsimonious VDJ recombination scenarios. In a later analysis, each TCR beta chain was defined by its CDR3 amino acid sequence together with its V-gene family, and reads without a unique V-gene family were excluded. A later analysis removed 500 to 600 highly shared, low-generation-probability nucleotide sequences to deal with suspected cross-contamination and a sequencing artifact. For each public chain, a later analysis derived a clonal expansion index from normalized ranks of inferred template counts within each repertoire. A later analysis computed generation probabilities with a VDJ recombination model fitted to out-of-frame rearrangements, and checked the results against IGoR. A later analysis scored TCR-TCR, TCR-HLA and TCR-CMV co-occurrence with hypergeometric tests, applying a repertoire-size bias correction to TCR pairs. In a later analysis, false discovery rates were estimated by permuting HLA or CMV assignments 20 times. A later analysis grouped co-occurring TCRs with DBSCAN, adding TCRdist sequence similarity when clustering within HLA-allele-positive subsets. Repertoires with fewer than 30,000 or more than 120,000 public chains were left out of co-occurrence clustering, as were about five repertoires with anomalous nucleotide sharing. TCRdb mirrors the immuneACCESS table, restricted to in-frame sequences. Some clones are absent from its copies; in checked studies, under half trace to an unresolved V gene, and the reason for the others is unknown. D and trimming were read from the DNA, whereas the V and J calls and clone size are those reported in that table. The sample data list 86,000 or so clones, and about four fifths of these were observed just once. Clones ranked in the top ten supply over 12% of the sample.

The CDR3, from cysteine to phenylalanine, totals 16 residues. Just CDR3 DNA is preserved here, 48 bases in frame from base 1. Per the germline V gene, MNHEY is the CDR1 and SVGAGI is the CDR2. The germline V end is reduced by 0 bases and the J end by 5 bases; junction bases left unmatched: 9. In total, approximately 690 healthy bone marrow donors made up the cohort. At the time of sampling, every cohort member was nominally healthy, though immune exposures that went unrecorded were likely present. The donor tested CMV seropositive, placing the donor among the 250 to 300 seropositive members of the cohort. Every donor gave a peripheral blood sample, and the peripheral blood mononuclear cells from that sample were used for TCR beta sequencing. The Qiagen DNeasy Blood Extraction Kit was used to extract genomic DNA from the blood cell samples.

The chain employs TRBV6-5 and TRBJ2-7; 8 nucleotides in the junction match TRBD2. Sequenced sample: PBMCs. The TCR originated in a woman between 40 and 50 years old in good health and CMV-seropositive. CDR3 loop: CASSYSRASGRNEQYF. The DNA sequence reads TGTGCCAGCAGTTACTCGAGGGCTAGCGGGCGGAACGAGCAGTACTTC.